This T cell receptor (beta chain) came from a study of cytomegalovirus exposure and HLA in healthy donors. The study, taken as a whole, reports: According to an earlier analysis, most TCR beta V segments yielded productive rearrangements about 90% or about 30% of the time. Reportedly, cytomegalovirus status was diagnosed with high sensitivity and specificity. Common viral pathogens (according to a later analysis) appeared linked to several of the most significant clusters. The authors listed over 150 TCR beta chains as cytomegalovirus-associated.

This clone was observed a few times. Its antigen is currently unknown. Germline V lookup: CDR1 SGHTS, CDR2 YDEGEE. The CDR3 runs to 12 residues. V was pared by 4 bases and J by 4 bases, with 9 bases between. Primers included in the PCR were 60 Vbeta and 13 Jbeta primers. The method was immunoSEQ multiplex PCR; TCRdb's version includes in-frame clones alone and lacks a portion of them. In the table there are about 120,000 clones, approximately 80% of which are singletons. The sequenced sample consisted of PBMCs. This TCR was sampled from a female donor in good health and CMV-seronegative. The rearrangement joins TRBV5-8 to TRBJ2-7; D call uncertain. The CDR3 is CASSKPGYEQYF. CDR3 DNA sequence: TGTGCCAGCAGCAAGCCCGGTTACGAGCAGTACTTC.